The 20 T cell receptor beta chains reported below all come from one sample, sequenced in a study of identical twins. MiXCR, applied by TCRdb to the 5' RACE reads, yields one record per CDR3 protein. The sample lists fewer than 250,000 distinct CDR3 sequences, around a tenth occurring once. Sequencing was carried out using memory (CD45RO+) T cells sorted from blood. All receptors derive from a woman in her late teens or twenties in good health.

This clonotype was detected a few times. This chain uses TRBV7-8 with TRBJ1-2; D is perhaps TRBD1 (5 bases). Trimming removed 4 bases from V and 4 bases from J, with 10 bases in between. This CDR3 comprises 13 residues. Germline V gene lookup returns CDR1 SGHVS and CDR2 FQNEAQ. CDR3: CASSWETAYGYTF. The DNA for the CDR3 is TGTGCCAGCAGCTGGGAGACAGCCTATGGCTACACCTTC.

This clonotype was observed a handful of times. The V gene is TRBV18, the J gene TRBJ2-7; TRBD1 matches 8 bases. The CDR3 covers 16 residues. Germline V gene data show CDR1 as KGHSH and CDR2 as LQKENI. Trimming took 4 bases from V and 7 from J; bases not matched to a gene: 15. The CDR3 DNA reads TGTGCCAGCTCACAATCGACAGGGGTCGTGGTTGAAGAGCAGTACTTC. Encoded protein: CASSQSTGVVVEEQYF.

This clonotype was recorded at least ten times. V usage is TRBV20-1 and J usage is TRBJ1-1; perhaps TRBD1 as D (5 bases). Germline loops: CDR1 DFQATT, CDR2 SNEGSKA (reference sequence). The V end lost 1 base, the J end lost 3 bases, and 12 bases lay between the germline ends. This CDR3 is built from 14 residues. The chain's CDR3 is CSARVGGPDTEAFF. CDR3 coding DNA: TGCAGTGCTAGAGTTGGGGGTCCGGACACTGAAGCTTTCTTT.

V is TRBV6-5 and J is TRBJ1-1, with 7 bases aligning to TRBD1. The CDR3 sequence is 12 residues long. Germline V gives CDR1 MNHEY, CDR2 SVGAGI. V shed 5 bases, J shed 8 bases, and the junction held 5 bases outside the gene matches. The CDR3 nucleotides are TGTGCCAGCAGTAACAGGGGACAGGAAGCTTTCTTT. It encodes CASSNRGQEAFF.

The table lists this clonotype with many counts. The chain is built from TRBV5-1 and TRBJ2-7; 11 positions agree with TRBD1. This CDR3 is built from 14 residues. The germline gives CDR1 SGHRS, CDR2 YFSETQ. V lost 0 bases and J lost 6; bases outside the gene matches: 2. DNA for the CDR3: TGCGCCAGCAGCTTGGGGACAGGGGGCTCCGAGCAGTACTTC. Translated: CASSLGTGGSEQYF.

This clonotype was detected only a few times. The gene calls are TRBV6-2 or TRBV6-3 and TRBJ2-1, with 10 bases identical to TRBD2. V shed 8 bases and J 7 bases; nucleotides not matched to a gene: 8. The CDR3 loop spans 14 amino acids. Germline CDR1 MNHEY, CDR2 SVGEGT. DNA of the CDR3: TGTGCCAGCTTGGGAGCGGGAGGGCCGAATGAGCAGTTCTTC. Residues: CASLGAGGPNEQFF.

This clonotype has at least ten counts. The chain has TRBV4-3 and TRBJ2-1, with 7 bases identical to TRBD1. This CDR3 comprises 15 residues. The V and J ends lost 3 bases and 5 bases, in that order; junction bases with no gene match: 7. The V gene's germline CDR1 is LGHNA and CDR2 YSLEER. CDR3 coding DNA: TGCGCCAGCAGCCATACCGACAGGGCAAACAATGAGCAGTTCTTC. This sequence encodes CASSHTDRANNEQFF.

Only a few counts were recorded for this clonotype. The gene calls are TRBV11-3 and TRBJ2-1, with D possibly being TRBD2 (6 bases). This CDR3 contains 13 residues. The V gene's germline CDR1 is SGHNT and CDR2 YENEEA. Trimming cost V 3 bases and J 9 bases, with 12 bases left between them. The CDR3 coding sequence is TGTGCCAGCAGCTTGGAGGGGCTGGGTGAGCAGTTCTTC. Protein: CASSLEGLGEQFF.

There are a few counts of this clonotype. The chain uses TRBV5-4 and TRBJ2-1; tentative D call: TRBD2 (6 bases). CDR1 and CDR2 from the germline V gene are SGHNT and YYREEE (reference sequence). Trimming stripped 2 bases from V and 7 bases from J, with 16 bases between. The CDR3 totals 15 residues. The CDR3 loop reads CASSLPGVYTNEQFF. The CDR3 coding sequence is TGTGCCAGCAGCTTACCGGGAGTATACACAAATGAGCAGTTCTTC.

The chain has TRBV12-5 and TRBJ2-5, with D possibly called TRBD1 or TRBD2 (7 bases each). This CDR3 region has 15 residues. Germline CDR1 LGHNT, CDR2 FRNRAP. V was shortened by 5 bases and J by 5 bases, with 18 bases between the two germline ends. The CDR3 sequence is CASGPGGAGKETQYF. CDR3 in DNA: TGTGCTAGTGGTCCAGGGGGGGCCGGGAAGGAGACCCAGTACTTC.

This clonotype turned up a few times. The chain couples TRBV7-6 to TRBJ1-1; D is ambiguous. The V and J ends lost 0 bases and 1 base respectively, with 12 bases between them. Per the germline V gene, CDR1 is SGHVS and CDR2 is FNYEAQ. This CDR3 region has 16 residues. As DNA, the CDR3 is TGTGCCAGCAGCTTAGCGTCCGGGATTAAGAACACTGAAGCTTTCTTT. It codes for CASSLASGIKNTEAFF.

The V call is TRBV20-1, the J call TRBJ2-7; tentatively, D is TRBD2 (6 bases). V gave up 5 bases and J gave up 3 bases, with 17 bases separating them. The germline gives CDR1 DFQATT, CDR2 SNEGSKA (reference sequence). The CDR3 contains 14 residues. The chain's CDR3 is CSARQTREHYEQYF. The CDR3 DNA sequence: TGCAGTGCTCGCCAGACTAGAGAGCACTACGAGCAGTACTTC.

The chain recombines TRBV2 with TRBJ2-1, with 10 bases identical to TRBD2. The junction had 10 bases not matched to a gene; V was cut back by 6 bases and J by 14 bases. Germline V gene sequence: CDR1 SNHLY, CDR2 FYNNEI. This CDR3 region has 13 residues. The CDR3 reads CASRGDTGTSEFF. The CDR3 DNA follows: TGTGCCAGCAGGGGAGATACCGGGACTAGCGAGTTCTTC. Combining the CDR3 with reference TRBV2 and TRBJ2-1 gives the whole variable domain EPEVTQTPSHQVTQMGQEVILRCVPISNHLYFYWYRQILGQKVEFLVSFYNNEISEKSEIFDDQFSVERPDGSNFTLKIRSTKLEDSAMYFCASRGDTGTSEFFGPGTRLTVL.

This clonotype was counted at least ten times. The CDR3 coding sequence is TGTGCCAGCAGCTTGGGGGCTGGCGGGACACGGACAGATACGCAGTATTTT. Its protein is CASSLGAGGTRTDTQYF. The gene calls are TRBV5-4 and TRBJ2-3; D may match TRBD1 or TRBD2 (6 bases each). The CDR3 is made up of 17 amino acids. The germline V gene encodes CDR1 SGHNT and CDR2 YYREEE (reference sequence). V was cut by 0 bases and J by 3 bases, with 17 bases left in between.

For this clonotype: A read error may produce the germline difference seen at one junction end. CDR3 in amino acids: CSAIPVNNEQFF. The CDR3 nucleotides read TGCAGCGCTATCCCAGTCAACAATGAGCAGTTCTTC. This chain joins TRBV20-1 and TRBJ2-1; D not certain. CDR1 and CDR2 (germline): DFQATT, SNEGSKA (reference sequence). There are 12 residues in the CDR3.

The rearrangement links TRBV30 to TRBJ1-2; D is ambiguous. CDR1 and CDR2 from the germline V gene are GTSNPN and SVGIG (reference sequence). V lost 0 bases, J lost 4 bases, and 3 bases lay in between. CDR3 length: 11 residues. CDR3 coding DNA: TGTGCCTGGAGTGTAACCTATGGCTACACCTTC. Translating it yields CAWSVTYGYTF.

The chain carries TRBV27 and TRBJ1-4, with D uncertain. The ends were cut back, 6 bases at V and 12 bases at J, with 5 bases in the middle. Per the germline V gene, CDR1 is MNHEY and CDR2 is SMNVEV (reference sequence). The CDR3 loop spans 9 amino acids. In DNA form, the CDR3 reads TGTGCCAGCAGAAGACAACTGTTTTTT. Its translation: CASRRQLFF. The full variable domain, with the rest looked up from reference TRBV27 and TRBJ1-4, is EAQVTQNPRYLITVTGKKLTVTCSQNMNHEYMSWYRQDPGLGLRQIYYSMNVEVTDKGDVPEGYKVSRKEKRNFPLILESPSPNQTSLYFCASRRQLFFGSGTQLSVL.

This rearrangement joins TRBV29-1 to TRBJ2-3, with D unclear. The CDR3 runs 12 residues. Trimming stripped 3 bases from V and 1 base from J, with 5 bases between. Germline CDR1 reads SQVTM; CDR2 reads ANQGSEA. CDR3 protein: CSVEQGTDTQYF. CDR3 DNA sequence: TGCAGCGTTGAGCAGGGCACAGATACGCAGTATTTT.

The chain is built from TRBV27 and TRBJ2-1, with 12 bases matching TRBD2. Germline CDR1 is MNHEY and CDR2 is SMNVEV (reference sequence). CDR3 length: 19 residues. V lost 4 bases to trimming and J lost 2 bases; unmatched junction nucleotides: 12. The CDR3 loop is CASSSPTSGRIIPYNEQFF. In DNA, the CDR3 is TGTGCCAGCAGTTCACCGACTAGCGGGAGAATTATACCCTACAATGAGCAGTTCTTC.

This clonotype occurred a few times. CDR3 residues: CASSLTGVSNQPQHF. CDR3 in DNA: TGTGCCAGCAGTCTTACAGGGGTGAGCAATCAGCCCCAGCATTTT. The genes are TRBV12-3 or TRBV12-4 and TRBJ1-5; 7 positions agree with TRBD1. The CDR3 is 15 amino acids. Trimming cost V 5 bases and J 1 base; bases outside gene matches: 5.